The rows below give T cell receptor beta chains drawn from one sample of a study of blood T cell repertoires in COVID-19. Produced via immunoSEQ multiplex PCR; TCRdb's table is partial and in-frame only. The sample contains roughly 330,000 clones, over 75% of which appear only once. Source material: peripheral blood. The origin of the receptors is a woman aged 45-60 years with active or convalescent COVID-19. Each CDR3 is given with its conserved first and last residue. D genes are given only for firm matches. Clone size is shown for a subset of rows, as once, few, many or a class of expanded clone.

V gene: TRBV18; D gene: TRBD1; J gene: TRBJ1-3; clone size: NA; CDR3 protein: CASSDRGPGNTIYF; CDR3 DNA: TGTGCCAGCTCAGACAGGGGGCCTGGAAACACCATATATTTT
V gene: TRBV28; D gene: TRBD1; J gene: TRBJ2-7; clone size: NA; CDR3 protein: CASRTEGTADSYEQYF; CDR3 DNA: TGTGCCAGCAGGACTGAAGGGACAGCGGACTCCTACGAGCAGTACTTC
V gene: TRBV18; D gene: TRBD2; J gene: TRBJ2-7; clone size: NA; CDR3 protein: CASSLSGTSGASSYEQYF; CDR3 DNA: TGTGCCAGCTCACTCTCCGGGACTAGCGGGGCGAGCTCCTACGAGCAGTACTTC
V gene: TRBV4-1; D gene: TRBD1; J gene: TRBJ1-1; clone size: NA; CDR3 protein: CASSHPGQGDTEAFF; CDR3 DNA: TGCGCCAGCAGCCACCCGGGACAGGGGGACACTGAAGCTTTCTTT
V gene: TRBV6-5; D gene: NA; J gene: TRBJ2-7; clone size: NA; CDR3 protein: CASSYSEGIEQYF; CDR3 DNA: TGTGCCAGCAGTTACTCGGAGGGTATCGAGCAGTACTTC
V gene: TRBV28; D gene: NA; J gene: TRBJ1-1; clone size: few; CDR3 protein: CASSFTGNTEAFF; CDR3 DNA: TGTGCCAGCAGTTTTACGGGGAACACTGAAGCTTTCTTT
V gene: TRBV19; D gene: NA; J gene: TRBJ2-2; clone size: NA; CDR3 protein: CASSITGLVGELFF; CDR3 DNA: TGTGCCAGTAGTATAACAGGGTTAGTCGGGGAGCTGTTTTTT
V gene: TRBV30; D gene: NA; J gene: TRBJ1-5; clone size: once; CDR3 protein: CAWSPGVNQPQHF; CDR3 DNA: TGTGCCTGGAGCCCAGGGGTTAATCAGCCCCAGCATTTT
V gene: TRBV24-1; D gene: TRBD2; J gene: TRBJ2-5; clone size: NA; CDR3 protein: CATSDFGLAEQETQYF; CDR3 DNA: TGTGCCACCAGTGATTTCGGACTAGCGGAACAAGAGACCCAGTACTTC
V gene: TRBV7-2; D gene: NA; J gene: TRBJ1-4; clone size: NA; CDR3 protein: CASSSGWKGEKLFF; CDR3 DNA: TGTGCCAGCAGCTCAGGGTGGAAGGGTGAAAAACTGTTTTTT
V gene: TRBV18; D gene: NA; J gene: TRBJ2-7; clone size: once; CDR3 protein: CASSSSGLAPYEQYF; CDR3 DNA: TGTGCCAGCTCATCTTCCGGACTTGCCCCCTACGAGCAGTACTTC
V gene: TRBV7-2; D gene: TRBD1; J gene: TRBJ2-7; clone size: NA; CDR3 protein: CASSSTGGAGDEQYF; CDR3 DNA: TGTGCCAGCAGCTCCACAGGGGGCGCGGGGGACGAGCAGTACTTC
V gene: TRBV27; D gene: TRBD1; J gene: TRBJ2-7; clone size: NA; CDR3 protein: CASSLGTGSSEQYF; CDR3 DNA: TGTGCCAGCAGTCTGGGGACAGGGAGTAGCGAGCAGTACTTC
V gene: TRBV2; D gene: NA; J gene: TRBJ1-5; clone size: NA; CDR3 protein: CASSGRQSVINQPQHF; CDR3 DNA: TGTGCCAGCAGTGGAAGACAGTCGGTAATCAATCAGCCCCAGCATTTT
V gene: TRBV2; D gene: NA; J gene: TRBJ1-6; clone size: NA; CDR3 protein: CASSEGQAFYNSPLHF; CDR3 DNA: TGTGCCAGCAGTGAGGGGCAGGCATTCTATAATTCACCCCTCCACTTT
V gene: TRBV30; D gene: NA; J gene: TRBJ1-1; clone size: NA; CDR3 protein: CAWSGPGWDTEAFF; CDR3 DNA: TGTGCCTGGAGTGGGCCAGGCTGGGACACTGAAGCTTTCTTT
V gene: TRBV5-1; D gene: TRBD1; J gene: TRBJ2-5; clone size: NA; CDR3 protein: CASSFAPTGGQETQYF; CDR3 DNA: TGCGCCAGCAGCTTTGCCCCGACAGGGGGGCAAGAGACCCAGTACTTC
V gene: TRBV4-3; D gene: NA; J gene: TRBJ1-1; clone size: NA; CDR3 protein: CASSQDGLGQYLNTEAFF; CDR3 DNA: TGCGCCAGCAGCCAGGACGGGCTTGGACAGTATCTGAACACTGAAGCTTTCTTT
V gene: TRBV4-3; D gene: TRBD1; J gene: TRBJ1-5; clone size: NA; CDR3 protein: CASSPTGVNQPQHF; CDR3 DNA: TGCGCCAGCAGCCCCACAGGGGTAAATCAGCCCCAGCATTTT
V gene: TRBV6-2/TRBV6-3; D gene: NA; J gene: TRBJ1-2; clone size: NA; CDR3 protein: CASSSYGGDYGYTF; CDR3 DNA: TGTGCCAGCAGTTCTTATGGGGGCGACTATGGCTACACCTTC
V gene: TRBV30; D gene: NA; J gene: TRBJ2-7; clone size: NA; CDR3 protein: CAWSAQDEQYF; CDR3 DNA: TGTGCCTGGAGCGCACAGGATGAGCAGTACTTC
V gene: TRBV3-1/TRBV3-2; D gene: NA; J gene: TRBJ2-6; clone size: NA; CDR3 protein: CASSNRVIGSGANVLTF; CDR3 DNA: TGTGCCAGCAGTAACAGGGTGATAGGCTCTGGGGCCAACGTCCTGACTTTC
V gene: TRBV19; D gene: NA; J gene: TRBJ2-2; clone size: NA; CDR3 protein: CASSIVPPGVGTGELFF; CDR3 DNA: TGTGCCAGTAGTATAGTCCCCCCCGGGGTAGGCACCGGGGAGCTGTTTTTT
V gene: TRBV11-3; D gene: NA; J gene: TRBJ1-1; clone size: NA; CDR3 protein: CASSLGAGMNTEAFF; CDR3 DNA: TGTGCCAGCAGCTTAGGTGCAGGGATGAACACTGAAGCTTTCTTT
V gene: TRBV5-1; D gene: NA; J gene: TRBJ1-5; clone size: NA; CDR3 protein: CASSLDGQRNQPQHF; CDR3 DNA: TGCGCCAGCAGCTTGGATGGACAGCGCAATCAGCCCCAGCATTTT
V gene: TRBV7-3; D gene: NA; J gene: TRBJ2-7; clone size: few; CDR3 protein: CASSLIASSEQYF; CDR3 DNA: TGTGCCAGCAGCTTAATAGCTAGCAGCGAGCAGTACTTC
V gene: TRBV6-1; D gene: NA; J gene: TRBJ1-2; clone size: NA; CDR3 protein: CASSEVLQGGNYGYTF; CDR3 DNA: TGTGCCAGCAGTGAAGTTTTACAGGGCGGTAACTATGGCTACACCTTC
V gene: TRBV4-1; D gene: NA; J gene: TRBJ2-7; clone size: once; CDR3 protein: CASSQDGIYEQYF; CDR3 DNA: TGCGCCAGCAGCCAAGACGGGATATACGAGCAGTACTTC
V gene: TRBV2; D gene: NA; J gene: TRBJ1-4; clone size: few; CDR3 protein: CASSDHGRPNEKLFF; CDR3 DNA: TGTGCCAGCAGTGATCACGGCAGGCCTAATGAAAAACTGTTTTTT
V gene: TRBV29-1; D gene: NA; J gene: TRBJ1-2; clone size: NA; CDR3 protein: CSVVGGYGYTF; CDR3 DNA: TGCAGCGTTGTGGGGGGATATGGCTACACCTTC
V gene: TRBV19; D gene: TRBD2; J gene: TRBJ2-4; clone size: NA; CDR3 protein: CASRTSGSHLAKNIQYF; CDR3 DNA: TGTGCCAGCCGGACTAGCGGGAGCCACCTAGCCAAAAACATTCAGTACTTC
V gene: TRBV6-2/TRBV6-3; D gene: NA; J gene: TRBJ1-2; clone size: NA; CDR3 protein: CASSLSTSYGYTF; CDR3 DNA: TGTGCCAGCAGTCTAAGCACTTCCTATGGCTACACCTTC
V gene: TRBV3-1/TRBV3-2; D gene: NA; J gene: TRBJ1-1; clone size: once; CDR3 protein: CASSPGRQTEAFF; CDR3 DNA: TGTGCCAGCAGCCCTGGTAGACAAACTGAAGCTTTCTTT
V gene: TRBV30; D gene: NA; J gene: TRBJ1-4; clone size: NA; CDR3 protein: CAWSERRNEKLFF; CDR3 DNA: TGTGCCTGGAGCGAGAGGCGGAATGAAAAACTGTTTTTT
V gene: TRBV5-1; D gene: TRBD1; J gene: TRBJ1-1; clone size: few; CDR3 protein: CASSLVGTGGTEAFF; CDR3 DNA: TGCGCCAGCAGCCTGGTCGGGACAGGGGGCACTGAAGCTTTCTTT
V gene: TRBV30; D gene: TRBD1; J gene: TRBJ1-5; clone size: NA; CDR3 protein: CAWSVGRGQGASNQPQHF; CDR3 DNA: TGTGCCTGGAGTGTAGGTAGGGGACAGGGGGCAAGCAATCAGCCCCAGCATTTT
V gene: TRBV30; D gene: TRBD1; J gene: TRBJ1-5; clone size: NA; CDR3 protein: CAWSRQGVLNQPQHF; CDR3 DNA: TGTGCCTGGAGCAGACAGGGGGTCCTTAATCAGCCCCAGCATTTT
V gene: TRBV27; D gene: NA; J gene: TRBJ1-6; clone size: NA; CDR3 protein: CASSSGTIGGSYNSPLHF; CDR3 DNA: TGTGCCAGCAGTTCCGGGACCATCGGAGGGTCCTATAATTCACCCCTCCACTTT
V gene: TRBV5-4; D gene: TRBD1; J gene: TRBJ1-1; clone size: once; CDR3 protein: CASSPDDRGAFF; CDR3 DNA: TGTGCCAGCAGCCCAGATGACAGGGGAGCTTTCTTT
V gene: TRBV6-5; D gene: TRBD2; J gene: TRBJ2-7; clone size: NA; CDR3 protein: CASSYSRGGSYEQYF; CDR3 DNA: TGTGCCAGCAGTTACTCGCGGGGGGGATCCTACGAGCAGTACTTC
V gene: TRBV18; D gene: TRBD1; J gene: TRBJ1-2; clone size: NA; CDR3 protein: CASSPVQGDYGYTF; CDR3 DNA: TGTGCCAGCTCACCAGTACAGGGGGACTATGGCTACACCTTC
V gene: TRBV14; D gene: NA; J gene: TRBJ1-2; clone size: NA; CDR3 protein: CASRGHNYGYTF; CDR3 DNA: TGTGCCAGCAGAGGACATAACTATGGCTACACCTTC
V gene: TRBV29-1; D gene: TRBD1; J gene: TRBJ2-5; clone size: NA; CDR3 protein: CSVAPVYQGEETQYF; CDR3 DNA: TGCAGCGTTGCCCCGGTCTATCAGGGGGAGGAGACCCAGTACTTC
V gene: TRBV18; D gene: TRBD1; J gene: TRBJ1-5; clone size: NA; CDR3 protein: CASSPGTAYSNQPQHF; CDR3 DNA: TGTGCCAGCTCACCCGGGACAGCGTATAGCAATCAGCCCCAGCATTTT
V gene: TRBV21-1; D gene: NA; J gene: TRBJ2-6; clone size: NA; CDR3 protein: CASNGGVNSGANVLTF; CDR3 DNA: TGTGCCAGCAACGGGGGGGTTAACTCTGGGGCCAACGTCCTGACTTTC
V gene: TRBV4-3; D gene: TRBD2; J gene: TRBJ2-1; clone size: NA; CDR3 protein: CASSQPSGRPDNEQFF; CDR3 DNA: TGCGCCAGCAGCCAACCTAGCGGGAGACCTGACAATGAGCAGTTCTTC
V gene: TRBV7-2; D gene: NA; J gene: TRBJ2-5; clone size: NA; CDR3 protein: CASSLVLSGQETQYF; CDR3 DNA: TGTGCCAGCAGCTTAGTGCTCTCGGGGCAAGAGACCCAGTACTTC
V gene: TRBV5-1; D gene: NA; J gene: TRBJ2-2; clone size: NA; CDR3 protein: CASSSAQGGGELFF; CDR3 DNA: TGCGCCAGCAGCTCTGCCCAGGGGGGCGGGGAGCTGTTTTTT
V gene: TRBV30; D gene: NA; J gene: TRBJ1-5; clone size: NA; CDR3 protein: CAWSVQFAGNQPQHF; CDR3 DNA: TGTGCCTGGAGTGTACAGTTTGCAGGCAATCAGCCCCAGCATTTT
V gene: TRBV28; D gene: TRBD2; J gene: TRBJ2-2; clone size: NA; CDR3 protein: CASSFRAGDTGELFF; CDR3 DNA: TGTGCCAGCAGTTTTAGAGCGGGAGACACCGGGGAGCTGTTTTTT
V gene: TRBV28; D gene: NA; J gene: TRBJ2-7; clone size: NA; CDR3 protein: CASSLRAYEQYF; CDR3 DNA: TGTGCCAGCAGTCTCAGGGCCTACGAGCAGTACTTC
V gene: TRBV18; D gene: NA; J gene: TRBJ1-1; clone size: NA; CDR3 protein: CASLTGNTEAFF; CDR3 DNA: TGTGCCAGCCTGACAGGGAACACTGAAGCTTTCTTT
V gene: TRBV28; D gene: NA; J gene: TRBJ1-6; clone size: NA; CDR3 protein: CASSTYPLRTESSYNSPLHF; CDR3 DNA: TGTGCCAGCAGTACTTACCCCCTCCGGACAGAAAGCTCCTATAATTCACCCCTCCACTTT
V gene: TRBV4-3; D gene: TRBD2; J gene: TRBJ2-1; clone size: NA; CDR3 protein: CASSRALAGGNEQFF; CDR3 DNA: TGCGCCAGCAGCCGAGCTCTAGCGGGGGGAAATGAGCAGTTCTTC